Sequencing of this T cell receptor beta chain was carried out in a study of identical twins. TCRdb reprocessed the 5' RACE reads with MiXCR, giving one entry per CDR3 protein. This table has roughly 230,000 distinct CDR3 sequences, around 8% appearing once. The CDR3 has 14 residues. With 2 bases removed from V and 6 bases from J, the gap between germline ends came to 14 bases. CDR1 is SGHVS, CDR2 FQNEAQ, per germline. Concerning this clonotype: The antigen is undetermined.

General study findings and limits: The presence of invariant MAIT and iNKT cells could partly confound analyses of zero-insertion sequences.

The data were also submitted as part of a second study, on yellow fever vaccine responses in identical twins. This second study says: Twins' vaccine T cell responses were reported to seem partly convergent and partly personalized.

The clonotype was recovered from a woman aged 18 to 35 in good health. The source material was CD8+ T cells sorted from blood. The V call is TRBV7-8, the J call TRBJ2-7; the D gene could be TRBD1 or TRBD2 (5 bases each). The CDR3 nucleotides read TGTGCCAGCAGCTTAAGGGGTAGCGACTTCGAGCAGTACTTC. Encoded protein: CASSLRGSDFEQYF.